One and the same sample provided the 21 T cell receptor beta chains below, sequenced in a study of cytomegalovirus exposure and HLA in healthy donors. The PCR made use of 60 Vbeta and 13 Jbeta primers. Produced via immunoSEQ multiplex PCR; TCRdb's table is partial and in-frame only. The sample shows 85,000 to 90,000 clones, roughly 66% of them seen only once. Input material: PBMCs. The source is a man between 25 and 39 years old in good health and CMV-seronegative.

The chain carries TRBV19 and TRBJ2-1; tentatively, D is TRBD1 (6 bases). V lost 6 bases and J 3 bases, leaving 15 bases between the germline ends. Germline CDR1 LNHDA, CDR2 SQIVND (reference sequence). CDR3 length: 15 residues. The CDR3 nucleotides are TGTGCCAGTAGCCTCAGGGGTTTGGGCTACAATGAGCAGTTCTTC. Encoded protein: CASSLRGLGYNEQFF.

This rearrangement joins TRBV2 to TRBJ1-5; D is uncertain. Germline CDR1 reads SNHLY; CDR2 reads FYNNEI. The CDR3 is 15 residues long. V lost 6 bases, J lost 1 base, and 13 bases lay in between. CDR3 residues: CASRGRDESNQPQHF. For the CDR3, the DNA is TGTGCCAGCAGGGGGAGGGATGAGAGCAATCAGCCCCAGCATTTT.

The chain recombines TRBV10-3 with TRBJ2-7, with a possible D match to TRBD2 (7 bases). V lost 5 bases and J lost 7, with 15 bases in between. The CDR3 consists of 13 residues. CDR1 ENHRY and CDR2 SYGVKD come from the germline V gene. CDR3 in amino acids: CAISTGGLGEQYF. The CDR3 nucleotides are TGTGCCATCAGTACCGGGGGGCTCGGGGAGCAGTACTTC.

This clone came up once. CDR3: CASSLQGSGNTIYF. The CDR3 nucleotides read TGCGCCAGCAGCTTACAGGGCTCTGGAAACACCATATATTTT. This chain uses TRBV5-1 with TRBJ1-3; tentative D call: TRBD1 (6 bases). Germline CDR1 SGHRS, CDR2 YFSETQ. The germline V and J ends were trimmed by 2 bases and 0 bases, with 6 bases remaining between them. The CDR3 is 14 residues long.

The V and J genes are TRBV30 and TRBJ1-5, with 9 bases lining up with TRBD1. The CDR3 sequence is 14 residues long. Unmatched junction bases numbered 4, after V lost 3 bases and J lost 4 bases. Germline CDR1 reads GTSNPN; CDR2 reads SVGIG (reference sequence). CDR3 nucleotide sequence: TGTGCCTGGAGCAACGGACAGGGGAATCAGCCCCAGCATTTT. Translated: CAWSNGQGNQPQHF.

This clone was detected only a few times. Mismatch with germline at one junction end may stem from a read error. The chain uses TRBV7-7 and TRBJ2-1; TRBD1 matches 10 bases. Germline lookup yields CDR1 SSHAT and CDR2 FNYEAQ (reference sequence). CDR3 length equals 14 residues. The CDR3 coding sequence is TGTGCTAGCAGCTTACGGGACAGGGGCTATGAGCAGTTCTTC. This encodes CASSLRDRGYEQFF.

This clone came up once. This sequence joins TRBV7-9 and TRBJ2-3; no clear D gene. Germline V CDR1 and CDR2: SEHNR, FQNEAQ (reference sequence). The CDR3 sequence is 14 residues long. V shed 1 base and J shed 2 bases, with 7 bases lying between them. CDR3 region: CASSLDRATDTQYF. The CDR3 DNA follows: TGTGCCAGCAGCTTAGACAGAGCCACAGATACGCAGTATTTT.

The CDR3 nucleotides read TGTGCCTGGAGTTCCCCGCACCGGGACACGGACTACGAGCAGTACTTC. Its protein is CAWSSPHRDTDYEQYF. V gene TRBV30 combines with J gene TRBJ2-7; D is possibly TRBD1 (6 bases). There are 16 residues in the CDR3. Germline V gene lookup returns CDR1 GTSNPN and CDR2 SVGIG (reference sequence). Trimming pared 2 bases from V and 3 bases from J, leaving 20 bases between.

This chain connects TRBV5-1 to TRBJ2-2, with 7 bases aligning to TRBD2. The germline gives CDR1 SGHRS, CDR2 YFSETQ. This CDR3 has 15 residues. After removal of 3 bases from V and 2 bases from J, the junction contained 4 bases not matched to a gene. The CDR3: CASSSSGLNTGELFF. CDR3 in DNA: TGCGCCAGCAGCTCTAGCGGTCTCAACACCGGGGAGCTGTTTTTT.

The chain uses TRBV10-3 and TRBJ2-5; 9 bases map to TRBD2. Gene TRBJ2-7 matches the end of the DNA better, so the J call may be wrong. Germline V lookup: CDR1 ENHRY, CDR2 SYGVKD. There are 14 residues in the CDR3. In nucleotides, the CDR3 is TGTGCCATCAGCGCTCTGGCGGGGGGGTACGAGCAGTACTTC. It is translated as CAISALAGGYEQYF.

The chain joins TRBV4-1 to TRBJ1-4; D unclear. The V end lost 0 bases, the J end lost 13 bases, and 9 bases lay between the germline ends. Per germline, CDR1 MGHRA and CDR2 YSYEKL. This CDR3 region has 12 residues. CDR3 protein: CASSQERCGLFF. CDR3 nucleotide sequence: TGCGCCAGCAGCCAAGAGCGTTGTGGACTGTTTTTT.

The chain's CDR3 is CASSFLREGGKTQYF. CDR3 bases: TGTGCCAGCAGCTTCTTGCGGGAGGGCGGAAAGACCCAGTACTTC. The chain joins TRBV11-2 to TRBJ2-5; 9 bases map to TRBD2. This CDR3 comprises 15 residues. The germline CDR1 and CDR2 sequences are SGHAT and FQNNGV. With V trimmed by 3 bases and J by 6 bases, 8 bases remained unmatched.

In the case of this clone: One end of the junction does not line up with germline, which may come from a read error. This chain joins TRBV4-2 and TRBJ1-2; 9 nucleotides align to TRBD1. Germline CDR1 and CDR2: LGHNA and YNFKEQ. The CDR3 loop spans 17 amino acids. CDR3 amino acids: CASSKDPNARTGDGYPF. DNA of the CDR3: TGTGCCAGCAGCAAAGACCCTAATGCTAGGACAGGGGACGGCTACCCCTTC.

The CDR3 DNA is TGCGCCAGCAGCCAAGATAGCGGCAGACTCAATGAGCAGTTCTTC. Its protein is CASSQDSGRLNEQFF. The J gene is TRBJ2-1, the V gene TRBV4-3; D possibly corresponds to TRBD2 (6 bases). The V end was cut by 0 bases, the J end by 6 bases, with 12 bases between. The CDR3 consists of 15 residues. CDR1 and CDR2 (germline): LGHNA, YSLEER.

This clone occurred once. This sequence joins TRBV2 and TRBJ1-5, with 9 bases aligning to TRBD1. The J segment lost 3 bases and the V segment lost 4 bases, leaving 16 bases of the junction unmatched. This CDR3 has 19 amino acids. The V gene's germline CDR1 is SNHLY and CDR2 FYNNEI. CDR3 bases: TGTGCCAGCAGTGGGCCCAGGGCGGGACAGGGAGGGTTCAATCAGCCCCAGCATTTT. Translating gives CASSGPRAGQGGFNQPQHF.

This chain connects TRBV7-3 to TRBJ2-5; 7 nucleotides line up with TRBD1. V dropped 4 bases and J dropped 5; count of bases not matched to a gene: 4. The CDR3 runs 13 residues. The V gene's germline CDR1 is SGHTA and CDR2 FQGTGA. CDR3: CASSSTGLETQYF. The CDR3 nucleotides are TGTGCCAGCAGCTCGACAGGGCTGGAGACCCAGTACTTC.

The chain joins TRBV28 to TRBJ1-2, with D unresolved. Trimming took off 4 bases at V and 8 bases at J, with 8 bases between the two ends. Germline lookup yields CDR1 MDHEN and CDR2 SYDVKM. The CDR3 has 11 amino acids. In DNA, the CDR3 is TGTGCCAGCAGTTCCCAGCGCGGCTACACCTTC. Its protein product is CASSSQRGYTF.

The V call is TRBV18, the J call TRBJ1-1; 7 positions match TRBD1. The trim removed 3 bases at V and 1 base at J, leaving 2 bases unmatched. CDR1 is KGHSH and CDR2 is LQKENI in the germline V gene. The CDR3 consists of 14 residues. The CDR3 loop reads CASSPDRTNTEAFF. Here the CDR3 DNA reads TGTGCCAGCTCACCGGACAGGACGAACACTGAAGCTTTCTTT.

The chain recombines TRBV5-1 with TRBJ1-3; TRBD1 is a possible D gene (6 bases). The CDR3 loop spans 17 amino acids. Trimming removed 2 bases from V and 0 bases from J, with 15 bases in between. The germline CDR1 and CDR2 sequences are SGHRS and YFSETQ. The CDR3: CASSFGGLRVSGNTIYF. CDR3 bases: TGCGCCAGCAGCTTCGGGGGGCTAAGAGTCTCTGGAAACACCATATATTTT.

This clone was picked up a small number of times. This chain connects TRBV10-3 to TRBJ2-6; D is uncertain. The CDR3 loop spans 15 amino acids. Looked up from germline, CDR1 is ENHRY and CDR2 is SYGVKD. V shed 7 bases and J shed 0 bases, with 10 bases lying between them. This chain's CDR3 is CAITIDNSGANVLTF. CDR3 bases: TGTGCCATCACCATTGACAACTCTGGGGCCAACGTCCTGACTTTC.

This chain connects TRBV19 to TRBJ1-1, with 8 bases matching TRBD1. Per the germline V gene, CDR1 is LNHDA and CDR2 is SQIVND (reference sequence). The V segment lost 7 bases and the J segment 1 base; nucleotides outside the gene matches: 5. This CDR3 has 14 residues. Here the CDR3 reads CASTRQGTNTEAFF. Written as DNA, the CDR3 is TGTGCCAGTACCCGACAGGGGACGAACACTGAAGCTTTCTTT.